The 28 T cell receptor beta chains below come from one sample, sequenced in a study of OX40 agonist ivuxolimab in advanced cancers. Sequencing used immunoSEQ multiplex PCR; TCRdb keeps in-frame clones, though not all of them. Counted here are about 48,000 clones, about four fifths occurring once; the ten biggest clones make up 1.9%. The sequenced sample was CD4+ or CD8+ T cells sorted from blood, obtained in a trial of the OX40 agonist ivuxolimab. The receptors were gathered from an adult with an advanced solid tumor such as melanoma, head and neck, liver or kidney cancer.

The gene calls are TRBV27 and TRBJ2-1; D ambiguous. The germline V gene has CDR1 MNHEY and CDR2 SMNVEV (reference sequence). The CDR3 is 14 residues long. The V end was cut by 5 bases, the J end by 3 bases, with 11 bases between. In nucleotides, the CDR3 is TGTGCCAGCAGTAATTGGGATTTCTACAATGAGCAGTTCTTC. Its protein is CASSNWDFYNEQFF.

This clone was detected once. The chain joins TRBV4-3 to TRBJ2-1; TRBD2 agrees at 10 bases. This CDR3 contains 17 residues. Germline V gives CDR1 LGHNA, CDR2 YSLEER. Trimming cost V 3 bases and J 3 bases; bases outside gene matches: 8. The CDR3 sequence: CASSHGPGLADYNEQFF. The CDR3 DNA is TGCGCCAGCAGCCACGGGCCCGGACTAGCGGACTACAATGAGCAGTTCTTC.

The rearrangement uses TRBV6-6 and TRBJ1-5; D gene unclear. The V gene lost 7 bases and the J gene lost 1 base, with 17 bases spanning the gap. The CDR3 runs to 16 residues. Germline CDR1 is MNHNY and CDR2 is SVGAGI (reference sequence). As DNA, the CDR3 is TGTGCCAGCACCCCCGGGCCCCTTGGGAGCAATCAGCCCCAGCATTTT. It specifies CASTPGPLGSNQPQHF.

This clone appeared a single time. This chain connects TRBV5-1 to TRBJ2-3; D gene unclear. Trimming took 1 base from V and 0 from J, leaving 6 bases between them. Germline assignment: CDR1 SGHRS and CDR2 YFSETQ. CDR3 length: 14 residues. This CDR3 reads CASSLQSSTDTQYF. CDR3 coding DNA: TGCGCCAGCAGCTTGCAGTCTAGCACAGATACGCAGTATTTT. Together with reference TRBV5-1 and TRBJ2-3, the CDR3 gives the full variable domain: KAGVTQTPRYLIKTRGQQVTLSCSPISGHRSVSWYQQTPGQGLQFLFEYFSETQRNKGNFPGRFSGRQFSNSRSEMNVSTLELGDSALYLCASSLQSSTDTQYFGPGTRLTVL.

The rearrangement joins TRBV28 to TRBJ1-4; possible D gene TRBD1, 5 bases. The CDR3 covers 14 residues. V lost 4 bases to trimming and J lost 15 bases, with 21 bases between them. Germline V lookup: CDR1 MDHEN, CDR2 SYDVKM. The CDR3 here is CASSSGPGGGEVFF. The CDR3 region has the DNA TGTGCCAGCAGTTCCGGGCCCGGGGGGGGAGAGGTGTTTTTT.

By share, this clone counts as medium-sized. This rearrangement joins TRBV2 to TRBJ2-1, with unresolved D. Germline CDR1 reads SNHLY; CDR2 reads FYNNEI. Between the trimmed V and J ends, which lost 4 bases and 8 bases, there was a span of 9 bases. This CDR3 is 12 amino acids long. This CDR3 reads CASSGDVYEQFF. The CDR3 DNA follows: TGTGCCAGCAGTGGAGACGTCTATGAGCAGTTCTTC.

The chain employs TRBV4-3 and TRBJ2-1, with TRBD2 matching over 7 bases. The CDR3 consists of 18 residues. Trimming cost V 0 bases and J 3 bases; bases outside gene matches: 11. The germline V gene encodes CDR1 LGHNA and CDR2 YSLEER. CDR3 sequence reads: CASSQDGFGTTIYNEQFF. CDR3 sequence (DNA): TGCGCCAGCAGCCAAGATGGTTTCGGGACTACAATCTACAATGAGCAGTTCTTC.

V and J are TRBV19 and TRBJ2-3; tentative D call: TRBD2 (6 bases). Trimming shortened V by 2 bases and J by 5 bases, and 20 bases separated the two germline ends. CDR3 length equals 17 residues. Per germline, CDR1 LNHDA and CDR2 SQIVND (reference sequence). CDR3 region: CASSIRSAGRGIDTQYF. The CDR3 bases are TGTGCCAGTAGTATACGGTCCGCGGGGCGCGGGATAGATACGCAGTATTTT.

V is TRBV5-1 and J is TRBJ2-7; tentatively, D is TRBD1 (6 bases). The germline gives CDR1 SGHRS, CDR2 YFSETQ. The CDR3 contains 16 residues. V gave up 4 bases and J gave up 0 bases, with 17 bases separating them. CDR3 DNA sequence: TGCGCCAGCAGCATAGGTGGGGGCCCGAGCTCCTACGAGCAGTACTTC. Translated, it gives CASSIGGGPSSYEQYF.

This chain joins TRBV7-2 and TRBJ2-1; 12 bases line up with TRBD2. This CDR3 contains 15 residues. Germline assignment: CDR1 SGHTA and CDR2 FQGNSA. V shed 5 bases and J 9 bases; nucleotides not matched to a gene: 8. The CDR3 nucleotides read TGTGCCAGCAGCGACATAGGACTAGCGGGATCTGAGCAGTTCTTC. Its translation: CASSDIGLAGSEQFF.

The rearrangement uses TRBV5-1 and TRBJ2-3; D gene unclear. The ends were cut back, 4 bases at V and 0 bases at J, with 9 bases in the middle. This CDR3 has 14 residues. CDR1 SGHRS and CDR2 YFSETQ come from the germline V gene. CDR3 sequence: CASSPAISTDTQYF. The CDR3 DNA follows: TGCGCCAGCAGCCCGGCCATTAGCACAGATACGCAGTATTTT. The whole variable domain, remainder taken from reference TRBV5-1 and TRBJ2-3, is KAGVTQTPRYLIKTRGQQVTLSCSPISGHRSVSWYQQTPGQGLQFLFEYFSETQRNKGNFPGRFSGRQFSNSRSEMNVSTLELGDSALYLCASSPAISTDTQYFGPGTRLTVL.

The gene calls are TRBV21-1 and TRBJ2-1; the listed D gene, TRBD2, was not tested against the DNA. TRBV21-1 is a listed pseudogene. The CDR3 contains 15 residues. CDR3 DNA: TGTGCCAGCAGCAACAAGCGGGGGACCTACAATGAGCAGTTCTTC. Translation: CASSNKRGTYNEQFF.

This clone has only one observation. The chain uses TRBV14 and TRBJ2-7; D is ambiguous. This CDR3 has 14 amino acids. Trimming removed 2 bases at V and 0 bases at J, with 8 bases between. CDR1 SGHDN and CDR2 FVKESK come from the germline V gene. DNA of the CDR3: TGTGCCAGCAGCCAATCCCTGAGCTCCTACGAGCAGTACTTC. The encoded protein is CASSQSLSSYEQYF.

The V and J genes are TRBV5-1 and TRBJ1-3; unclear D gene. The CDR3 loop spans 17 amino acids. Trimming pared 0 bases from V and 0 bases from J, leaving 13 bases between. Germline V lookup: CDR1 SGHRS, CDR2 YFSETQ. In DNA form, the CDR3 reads TGCGCCAGCAGCTTGGCGATTACAGCTACCTCTGGAAACACCATATATTTT. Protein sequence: CASSLAITATSGNTIYF.

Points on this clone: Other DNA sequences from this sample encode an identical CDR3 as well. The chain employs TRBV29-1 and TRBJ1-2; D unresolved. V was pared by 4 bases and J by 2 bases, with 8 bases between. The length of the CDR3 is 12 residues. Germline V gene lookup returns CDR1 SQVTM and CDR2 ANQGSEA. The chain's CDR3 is CSVGTDNYGYTF. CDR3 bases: TGCAGCGTTGGGACGGACAACTATGGCTACACCTTC.

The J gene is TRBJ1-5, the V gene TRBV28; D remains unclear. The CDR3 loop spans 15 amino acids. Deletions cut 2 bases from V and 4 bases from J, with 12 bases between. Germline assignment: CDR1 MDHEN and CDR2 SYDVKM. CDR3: CASSLPRQLNQPQHF. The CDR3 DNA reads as TGTGCCAGCAGTTTACCGCGGCAGCTAAATCAGCCCCAGCATTTT.

The DNA of the CDR3 is TGCGCCAGCAGCAAGGCCGGCACAGATACGCAGTATTTT. Residues: CASSKAGTDTQYF. V usage is TRBV4-3 and J usage is TRBJ2-3; D gene unclear. Germline V gene lookup returns CDR1 LGHNA and CDR2 YSLEER. This CDR3 is built from 13 residues. Trimming shortened V by 5 bases and J by 1 base, and 7 bases separated the two germline ends.

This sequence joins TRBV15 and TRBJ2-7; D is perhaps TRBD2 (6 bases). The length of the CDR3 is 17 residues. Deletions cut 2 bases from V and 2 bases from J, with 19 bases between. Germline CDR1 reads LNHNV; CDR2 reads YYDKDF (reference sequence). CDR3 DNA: TGTGCCACCAGCAGAACCTTGGGGCGGGGCAGGCCCTACGAGCAGTACTTC. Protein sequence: CATSRTLGRGRPYEQYF.

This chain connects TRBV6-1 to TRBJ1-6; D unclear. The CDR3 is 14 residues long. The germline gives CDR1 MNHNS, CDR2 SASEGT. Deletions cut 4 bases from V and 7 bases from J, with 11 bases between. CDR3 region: CASSGRVGNSPLHF. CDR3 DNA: TGTGCCAGCAGTGGACGGGTTGGGAATTCACCCCTCCACTTT.

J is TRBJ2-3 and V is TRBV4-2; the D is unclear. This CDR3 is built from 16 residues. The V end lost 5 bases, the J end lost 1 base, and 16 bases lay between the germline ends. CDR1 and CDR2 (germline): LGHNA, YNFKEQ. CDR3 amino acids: CASSSLRPGGTDTQYF. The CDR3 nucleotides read TGTGCCAGCAGCTCTCTTAGGCCTGGGGGCACAGATACGCAGTATTTT.

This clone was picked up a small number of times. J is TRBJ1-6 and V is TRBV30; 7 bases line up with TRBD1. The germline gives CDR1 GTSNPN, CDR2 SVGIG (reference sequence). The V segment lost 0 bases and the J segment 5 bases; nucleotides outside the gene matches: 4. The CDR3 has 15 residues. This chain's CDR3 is CAWSVQQGNNSPLHF. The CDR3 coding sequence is TGTGCCTGGAGTGTCCAACAGGGGAATAATTCACCCCTCCACTTT.

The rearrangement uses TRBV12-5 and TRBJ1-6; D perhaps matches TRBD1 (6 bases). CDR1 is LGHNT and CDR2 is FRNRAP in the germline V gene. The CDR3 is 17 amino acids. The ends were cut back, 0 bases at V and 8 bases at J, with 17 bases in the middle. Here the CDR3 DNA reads TGTGCTAGTGGTTTGGTGTTCGGGGCAGGGGAGCATTCACCCCTCCACTTT. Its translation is CASGLVFGAGEHSPLHF.

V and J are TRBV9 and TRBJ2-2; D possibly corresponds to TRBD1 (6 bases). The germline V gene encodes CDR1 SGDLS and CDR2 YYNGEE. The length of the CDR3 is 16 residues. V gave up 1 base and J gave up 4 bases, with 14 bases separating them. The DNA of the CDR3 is TGTGCCAGCAGCGTATTGTCAGGGGCCCTCACCGGGGAGCTGTTTTTT. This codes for CASSVLSGALTGELFF. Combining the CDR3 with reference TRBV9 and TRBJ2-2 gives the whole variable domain DSGVTQTPKHLITATGQRVTLRCSPRSGDLSVYWYQQSLDQGLQFLIQYYNGEERAKGNILERFSAQQFPDLHSELNLSSLELGDSALYFCASSVLSGALTGELFFGEGSRLTVL.

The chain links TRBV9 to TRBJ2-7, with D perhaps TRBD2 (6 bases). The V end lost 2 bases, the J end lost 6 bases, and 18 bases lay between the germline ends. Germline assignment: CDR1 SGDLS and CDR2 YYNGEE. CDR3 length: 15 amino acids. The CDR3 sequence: CASSVGLPELGEQYF. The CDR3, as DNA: TGTGCCAGCAGCGTGGGACTCCCGGAGCTGGGCGAGCAGTACTTC. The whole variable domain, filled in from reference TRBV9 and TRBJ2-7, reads DSGVTQTPKHLITATGQRVTLRCSPRSGDLSVYWYQQSLDQGLQFLIQYYNGEERAKGNILERFSAQQFPDLHSELNLSSLELGDSALYFCASSVGLPELGEQYFGPGTRLTVT.

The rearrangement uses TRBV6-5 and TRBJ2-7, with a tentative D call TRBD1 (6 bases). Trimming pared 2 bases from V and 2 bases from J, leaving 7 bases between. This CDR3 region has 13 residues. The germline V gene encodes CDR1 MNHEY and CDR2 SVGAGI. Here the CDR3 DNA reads TGTGCCAGCAGTTACACAGGGACCTACGAGCAGTACTTC. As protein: CASSYTGTYEQYF.

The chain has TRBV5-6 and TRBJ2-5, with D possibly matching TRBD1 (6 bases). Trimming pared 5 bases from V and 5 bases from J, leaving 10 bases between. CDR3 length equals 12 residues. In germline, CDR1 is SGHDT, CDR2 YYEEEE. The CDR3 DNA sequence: TGTGCCAGCAGGAACCAGGGGGAGACCCAGTACTTC. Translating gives CASRNQGETQYF. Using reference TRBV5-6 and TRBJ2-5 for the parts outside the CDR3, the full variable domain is DAGVTQSPTHLIKTRGQQVTLRCSPKSGHDTVSWYQQALGQGPQFIFQYYEEEERQRGNFPDRFSGHQFPNYSSELNVNALLLGDSALYLCASRNQGETQYFGPGTRLLVL.

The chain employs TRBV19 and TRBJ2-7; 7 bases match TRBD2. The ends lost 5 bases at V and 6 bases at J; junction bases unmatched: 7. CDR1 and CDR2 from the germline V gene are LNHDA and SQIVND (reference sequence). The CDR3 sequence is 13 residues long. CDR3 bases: TGTGCCAGTAGTTTCTTAGGGGAGGGCGAGCAGTACTTC. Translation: CASSFLGEGEQYF.

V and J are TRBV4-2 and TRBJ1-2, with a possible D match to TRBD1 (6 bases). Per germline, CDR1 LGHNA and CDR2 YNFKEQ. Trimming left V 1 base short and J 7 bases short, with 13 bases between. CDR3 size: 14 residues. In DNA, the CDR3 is TGTGCCAGCAGCCAAGCTCGGGGGGCGGCTGGCTACACCTTC. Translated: CASSQARGAAGYTF.